A single sample gave rise to the 5 T cell receptor beta chains below, sequenced in a study of spatial heterogeneity in lung cancer. TCRdb reprocessed the 5' RACE reads via MiXCR and lists one record per CDR3 protein. The sample consists of about 120,000 distinct CDR3 sequences, 12% of them appearing once. Specified time point: blood at routine non-recurrence follow-up after resection. No cell sorting; template was whole RNA from tumor, lung tissue or PBMC. The sample consisted of PBMCs, taken at follow-up. These receptors originate from a male donor with early-stage non-small cell lung cancer.

V is TRBV24-1 and J is TRBJ2-2; D is uncertain. Per the germline V gene, CDR1 is KGHDR and CDR2 is SFDVKD. CDR3 length: 14 amino acids. The V gene lost 2 bases and the J gene lost 6 bases, with 9 bases spanning the gap. CDR3 loop: CATSDYLGPGELFF. DNA of the CDR3: TGTGCCACCAGTGATTACCTGGGCCCCGGGGAGCTGTTTTTT.

This clonotype was counted at least ten times. The CDR3 nucleotides are TGTGCCATCACCTCCGGGACAGGGGGAAGTGGCTACACCTTC. Protein: CAITSGTGGSGYTF. The J gene is TRBJ1-2, the V gene TRBV10-3; TRBD1 matches at 11 bases. From germline, CDR1 is ENHRY and CDR2 SYGVKD. Trimming removed 7 bases from V and 7 bases from J; junction bases left unmatched: 8. The CDR3 is made up of 14 amino acids.

This clonotype appeared a few times. This sequence joins TRBV7-2 and TRBJ2-7; D is undetermined. V was trimmed by 1 base and J by 4 bases, leaving 8 bases between them. Germline values: CDR1 SGHTA, CDR2 FQGNSA. The CDR3 is made up of 13 amino acids. CDR3 loop: CASSLGKIYEQYF. CDR3 coding DNA: TGTGCCAGCAGCTTAGGAAAAATTTACGAGCAGTACTTC.

This clonotype was observed many times. This chain connects TRBV9 to TRBJ2-3; D ambiguous. The CDR3 runs 15 residues. V was clipped by 0 bases and J by 2 bases, with 10 bases between them. From germline, CDR1 is SGDLS and CDR2 YYNGEE. The CDR3 nucleotides read TGTGCCAGCAGCGTAGCTATGCATCACACAGATACGCAGTATTTT. This translates into CASSVAMHHTDTQYF.

This chain uses TRBV21-1 with TRBJ2-1; whether TRBD1, the table's D call, matches the DNA was not checked. TRBV21-1 is shown as a pseudogene. This CDR3 is 14 amino acids long. The DNA for the CDR3 is TGTGCCATCACGGGACAGGCGGCTTCTACTGAGCAGTTCTTC. Protein product: CAITGQAASTEQFF.